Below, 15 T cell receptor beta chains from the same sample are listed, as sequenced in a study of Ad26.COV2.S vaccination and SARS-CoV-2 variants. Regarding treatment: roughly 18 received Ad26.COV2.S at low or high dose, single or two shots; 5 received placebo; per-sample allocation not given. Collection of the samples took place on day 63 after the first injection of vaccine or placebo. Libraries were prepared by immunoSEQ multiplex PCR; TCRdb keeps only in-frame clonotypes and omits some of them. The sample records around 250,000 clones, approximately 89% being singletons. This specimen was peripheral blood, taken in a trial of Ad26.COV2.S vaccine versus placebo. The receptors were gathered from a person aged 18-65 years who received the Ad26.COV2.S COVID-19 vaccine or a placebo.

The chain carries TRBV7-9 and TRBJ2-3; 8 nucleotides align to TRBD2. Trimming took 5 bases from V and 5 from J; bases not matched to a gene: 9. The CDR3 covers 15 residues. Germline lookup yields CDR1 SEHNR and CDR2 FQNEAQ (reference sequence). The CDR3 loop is CASSRGVGTRDTQYF. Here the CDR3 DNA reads TGTGCCAGCAGCCGAGGGGTTGGGACTAGAGATACGCAGTATTTT.

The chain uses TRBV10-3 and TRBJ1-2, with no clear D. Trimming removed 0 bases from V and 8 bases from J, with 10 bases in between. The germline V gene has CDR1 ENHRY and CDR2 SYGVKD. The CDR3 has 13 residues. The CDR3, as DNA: TGTGCCATCAGTGAGTCCCCTCCGTACGGCTACACCTTC. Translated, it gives CAISESPPYGYTF.

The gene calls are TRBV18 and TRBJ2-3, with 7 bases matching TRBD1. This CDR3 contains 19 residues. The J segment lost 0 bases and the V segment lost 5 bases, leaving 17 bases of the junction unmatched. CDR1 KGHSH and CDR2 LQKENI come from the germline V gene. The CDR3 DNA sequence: TGTGCCAGCTCATATACAGGGGTCACTACTACAATCAGCACAGATACGCAGTATTTT. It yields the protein CASSYTGVTTTISTDTQYF.

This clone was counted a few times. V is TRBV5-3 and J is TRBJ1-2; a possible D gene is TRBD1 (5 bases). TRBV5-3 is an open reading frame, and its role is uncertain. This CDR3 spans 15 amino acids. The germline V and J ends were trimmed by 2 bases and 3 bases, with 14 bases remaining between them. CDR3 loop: CARSFSGGVDYGYTF. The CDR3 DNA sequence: TGTGCCAGAAGCTTTTCCGGGGGAGTCGACTATGGCTACACCTTC.

CDR3 protein: CSASTSGRANEQFF. The CDR3 bases are TGCAGTGCTAGTACTAGCGGGAGGGCCAATGAGCAGTTCTTC. This chain connects TRBV20-1 to TRBJ2-1, with 13 bases matching TRBD2. Germline values: CDR1 DFQATT, CDR2 SNEGSKA (reference sequence). With V trimmed by 3 bases and J by 6 bases, 2 bases remained unmatched. This CDR3 contains 14 residues.

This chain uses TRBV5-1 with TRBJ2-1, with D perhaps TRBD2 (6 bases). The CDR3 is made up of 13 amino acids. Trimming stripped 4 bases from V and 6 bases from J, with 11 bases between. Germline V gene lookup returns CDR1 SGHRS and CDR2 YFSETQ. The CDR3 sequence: CASSGGVGNEQFF. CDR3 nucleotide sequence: TGCGCCAGCAGCGGAGGGGTGGGCAATGAGCAGTTCTTC.

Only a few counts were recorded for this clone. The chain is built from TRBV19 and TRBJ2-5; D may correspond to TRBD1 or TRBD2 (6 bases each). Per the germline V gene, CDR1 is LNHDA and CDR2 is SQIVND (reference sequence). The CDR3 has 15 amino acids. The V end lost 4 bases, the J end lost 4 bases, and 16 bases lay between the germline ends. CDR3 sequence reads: CASSNQAGGGETQYF. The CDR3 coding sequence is TGTGCCAGTAGTAACCAAGCCGGGGGCGGAGAGACCCAGTACTTC.

The CDR3 DNA is TGTGCCAGCAGCTTAAACGGGGGAACCTACGAGCAGTACTTC. It encodes CASSLNGGTYEQYF. The chain has TRBV7-3 and TRBJ2-7, with D maybe TRBD2 (6 bases). CDR3 length equals 14 residues. Germline-derived CDR1 and CDR2 are SGHTA and FQGTGA. Trimming cost V 1 base and J 2 bases, with 9 bases left between them. Together with reference TRBV7-3 and TRBJ2-7, the CDR3 gives the full variable domain: GAGVSQTPSNKVTEKGKYVELRCDPISGHTALYWYRQSLGQGPEFLIYFQGTGAADDSGLPNDRFFAVRPEGSVSTLKIQRTERGDSAVYLCASSLNGGTYEQYFGPGTRLTVT.

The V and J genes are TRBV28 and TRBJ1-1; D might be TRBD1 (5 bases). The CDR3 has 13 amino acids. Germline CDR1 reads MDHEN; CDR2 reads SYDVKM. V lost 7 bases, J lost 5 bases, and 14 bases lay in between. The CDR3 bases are TGTGCCAGCACCCCAGGGACCGGGACTGAAGCTTTCTTT. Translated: CASTPGTGTEAFF.

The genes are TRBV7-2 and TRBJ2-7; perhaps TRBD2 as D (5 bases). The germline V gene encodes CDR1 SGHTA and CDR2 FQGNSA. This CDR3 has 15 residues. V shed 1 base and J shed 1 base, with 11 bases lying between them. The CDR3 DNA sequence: TGTGCCAGCAGCTTAGATCCGGGAACGTCCTACGAGCAGTACTTC. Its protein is CASSLDPGTSYEQYF.

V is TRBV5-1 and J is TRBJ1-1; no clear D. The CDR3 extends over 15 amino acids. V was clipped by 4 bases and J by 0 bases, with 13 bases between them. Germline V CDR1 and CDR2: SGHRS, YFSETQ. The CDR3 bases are TGCGCCAGCAGCCCCCAGACCTCGATGAACACTGAAGCTTTCTTT. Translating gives CASSPQTSMNTEAFF.

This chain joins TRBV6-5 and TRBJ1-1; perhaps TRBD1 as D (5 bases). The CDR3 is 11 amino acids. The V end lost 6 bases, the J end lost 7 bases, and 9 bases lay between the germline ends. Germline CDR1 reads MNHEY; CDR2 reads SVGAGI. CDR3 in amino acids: CASRNTGEAFF. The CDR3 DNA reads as TGTGCCAGCAGGAATACAGGTGAAGCTTTCTTT.

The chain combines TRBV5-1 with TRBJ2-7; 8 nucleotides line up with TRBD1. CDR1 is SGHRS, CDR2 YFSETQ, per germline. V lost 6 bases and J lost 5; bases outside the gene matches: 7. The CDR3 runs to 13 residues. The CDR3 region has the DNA TGCGCCAGCAACCCGACAGGGGAACACGAGCAGTACTTC. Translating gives CASNPTGEHEQYF. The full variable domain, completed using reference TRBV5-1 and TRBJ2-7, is KAGVTQTPRYLIKTRGQQVTLSCSPISGHRSVSWYQQTPGQGLQFLFEYFSETQRNKGNFPGRFSGRQFSNSRSEMNVSTLELGDSALYLCASNPTGEHEQYFGPGTRLTVT.

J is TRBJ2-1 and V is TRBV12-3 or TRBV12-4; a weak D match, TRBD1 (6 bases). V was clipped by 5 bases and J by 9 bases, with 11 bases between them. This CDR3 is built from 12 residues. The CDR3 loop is CASSLQGSEQFF. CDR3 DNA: TGTGCCAGCAGTCTACAGGGTAGTGAGCAGTTCTTC.

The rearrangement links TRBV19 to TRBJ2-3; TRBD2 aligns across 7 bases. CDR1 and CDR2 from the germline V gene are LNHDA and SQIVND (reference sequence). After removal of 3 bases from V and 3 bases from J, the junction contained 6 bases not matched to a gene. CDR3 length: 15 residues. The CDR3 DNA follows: TGTGCCAGTAGTATGGACGGGGGAGGGACAGATACGCAGTATTTT. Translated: CASSMDGGGTDTQYF. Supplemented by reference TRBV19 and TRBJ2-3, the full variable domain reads DGGITQSPKYLFRKEGQNVTLSCEQNLNHDAMYWYRQDPGQGLRLIYYSQIVNDFQKGDIAEGYSVSREKKESFPLTVTSAQKNPTAFYLCASSMDGGGTDTQYFGPGTRLTVL.